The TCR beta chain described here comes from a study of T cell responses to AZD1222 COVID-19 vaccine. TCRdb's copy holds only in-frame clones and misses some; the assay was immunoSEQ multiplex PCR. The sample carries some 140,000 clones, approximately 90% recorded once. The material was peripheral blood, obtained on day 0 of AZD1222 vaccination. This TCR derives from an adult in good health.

The CDR3 loop reads CASSSYLPQGRYEQFF. The CDR3 DNA follows: TGTGCCAGCAGTTCCTACCTACCACAGGGTAGGTATGAGCAGTTCTTC. V gene TRBV27 combines with J gene TRBJ2-1, with D perhaps TRBD1 (6 bases). The CDR3 extends over 16 amino acids. The germline V gene has CDR1 MNHEY and CDR2 SMNVEV (reference sequence). Trimming cost V 4 bases and J 8 bases, with 21 bases left between them.